This T cell receptor beta chain was found in a study of metastatic and nonmetastatic thyroid tumors. About this clone: Other nucleotide sequences from this sample produce the same CDR3.

There were no patients who had received any treatment before thyroid surgery. TCRdb re-processed the PCR reads through MiXCR. The sample records some 7,300 clones, 15% to 20% being singletons. The CDR3 covers 13 residues. The junction had 6 bases not matched to a gene; V was cut back by 6 bases and J by 7 bases. Germline CDR1 reads MNHNS; CDR2 reads SASEGT. The specimen was adjacent normal tissue. The chain employs TRBV6-1 and TRBJ2-1, with 7 positions matching TRBD2. This TCR was sampled from a male donor with papillary thyroid cancer or a benign thyroid nodule (not recorded which). Some clones in this sample may be carry-over from other donors' samples. This chain's CDR3 is CASSPGEGNEQFF. The CDR3, as DNA: TGTGCCAGCAGCCCCGGGGAGGGTAATGAGCAGTTCTTC.